The rows below give T cell receptor beta chains drawn from one sample of a study of Graves' ophthalmopathy and Graves' hyperthyroidism. MiXCR, run by TCRdb on the multiplex PCR reads, gives a single entry per CDR3 protein. There are under 350,000 distinct CDR3 sequences in the sample; roughly 16% occur only once, and more than 9% lies in the top ten. Input material: peripheral blood. These receptors originate from an adult man with Graves' ophthalmopathy. Each CDR3 is given with its conserved first and last residue. The order of the fields is clone size, V gene, J gene, D gene, CDR3 protein, CDR3 DNA. A D gene is named only where the DNA matches it firmly. Clone size is stated in some rows and not others, as once, few, many or a class when expanded.

many	TRBV2	TRBJ2-2	-	CASSSTHDTGELFF	TGTGCCAGCAGCTCCACCCACGACACCGGGGAGCTGTTTTTT
-	TRBV19	TRBJ1-1	-	CASSEGAGDMNTEAFF	TGTGCCAGTAGCGAAGGGGCAGGGGACATGAACACTGAAGCTTTCTTT
many	TRBV9	TRBJ2-7	-	CASSVGRGRGEQYF	TGTGCCAGCAGCGTAGGCAGGGGTAGGGGCGAGCAGTACTTC
many	TRBV24-1	TRBJ1-3	TRBD1	CATSVFPGGKNTIYF	TGTGCCACCAGTGTTTTTCCAGGGGGCAAAAACACCATATATTTT
many	TRBV12-3/TRBV12-4	TRBJ2-5	TRBD1	CASGQGYQETQYF	TGTGCCAGCGGACAGGGGTACCAAGAGACCCAGTACTTC
many	TRBV12-5	TRBJ2-2	TRBD1	CASGQDRGSDAGTGELFF	TGTGCTAGTGGGCAAGACAGGGGGAGCGATGCGGGCACCGGGGAGCTGTTTTTT
many	TRBV6-1	TRBJ2-2	-	CASSEGAIVGELFF	TGTGCCAGCAGTGAAGGCGCTATAGTCGGGGAGCTGTTTTTT
-	TRBV7-2	TRBJ2-7	-	CASSLSGRDSSYEQYF	TGTGCCAGCAGCTTAAGCGGGCGGGACAGCTCCTACGAGCAGTACTTC
many	TRBV7-2	TRBJ1-2	-	CASNLDRYGYTF	TGTGCCAGCAACCTGGACAGATATGGCTACACCTTC
many	TRBV12-3/TRBV12-4	TRBJ2-7	TRBD1	CASSPGGPEQYF	TGTGCCAGCAGCCCAGGGGGTCCCGAGCAGTACTTC
many	TRBV20-1	TRBJ1-1	-	CRAAGTPNTEAFF	TGCAGAGCAGCTGGCACTCCGAACACTGAAGCTTTCTTT
many	TRBV7-2	TRBJ1-6	-	CASSPWAGGNSPLHF	TGTGCCAGCAGCCCCTGGGCAGGAGGCAATTCACCCCTCCACTTT
many	TRBV9	TRBJ1-1	-	CASSPRDQEGAEAFF	TGTGCCAGCAGCCCCCGGGACCAAGAGGGGGCTGAAGCTTTCTTT
many	TRBV5-1	TRBJ1-1	-	CASSFSPGGNTEAFF	TGCGCCAGCAGCTTTTCCCCCGGGGGGAACACTGAAGCTTTCTTT
many	TRBV5-1	TRBJ1-1	-	CASSRGWGATEAFF	TGCGCCAGCAGCCGGGGTTGGGGGGCCACTGAAGCTTTCTTT
few	TRBV28	TRBJ2-5	TRBD2	CATSGGAPETQYF	TGTGCCACCAGCGGGGGGGCCCCAGAGACCCAGTACTTC
few	TRBV7-9	TRBJ1-5	-	CASSLAAGDQPQPF	TGTGCCAGCAGCTTGGCGGCAGGGGACCAGCCCCAGCCTTTT
many	TRBV15	TRBJ1-2	-	CATSREGRANYGYTF	TGTGCCACCAGCAGAGAGGGCAGGGCTAACTATGGCTACACCTTC
-	TRBV30	TRBJ2-7	-	CAWSKGDYERYF	TGTGCCTGGAGTAAGGGGGACTACGAGCGGTACTTC
many	TRBV6-1	TRBJ2-4	-	CASSDGGNIQYF	TGTGCCAGCAGTGACGGGGGAAACATTCAGTACTTC
many	TRBV18	TRBJ1-2	-	CASSPPTGPRAGYTF	TGTGCCAGCTCACCACCGACGGGGCCCCGCGCCGGCTACACCTTC
-	TRBV19	TRBJ1-1	-	CASSIMAGGEPEAFF	TGTGCCAGTAGTATTATGGCGGGGGGAGAACCTGAAGCTTTCTTT
many	TRBV11-2	TRBJ2-5	TRBD2	CASSFRLAGGIFQETQYF	TGTGCCAGCAGCTTTCGACTAGCGGGAGGGATCTTCCAAGAGACCCAGTACTTC
-	TRBV28	TRBJ2-5	-	CASSLRRVFQETQYF	TGTGCCAGCAGTTTACGCAGGGTGTTTCAAGAGACCCAGTACTTC
-	TRBV6-1	TRBJ2-5	-	CATSDHAGAGVQYF	TGTGCCACCAGTGATCACGCGGGGGCCGGGGTCCAGTACTTC
many	TRBV6-2/TRBV6-3	TRBJ1-2	-	CASSLTGRSTGYGYTF	TGTGCCAGCAGCCTAACGGGTCGCAGTACCGGGTATGGCTACACCTTC
-	TRBV6-2/TRBV6-3	TRBJ1-2	-	CASTDGANYGYTF	TGTGCCAGCACAGACGGGGCTAACTATGGCTACACCTTC
many	TRBV6-2/TRBV6-3	TRBJ1-5	-	CASSYRVRGSAQHF	TGTGCCAGCAGTTACCGTGTGAGGGGTTCGGCCCAGCATTTT
many	TRBV27	TRBJ1-2	-	CASSLNRAYGYTF	TGTGCCAGCAGTTTAAACAGGGCCTATGGCTACACCTTC
many	TRBV6-2/TRBV6-3	TRBJ1-1	TRBD1	CASLKWDRGTEAFF	TGTGCCAGCCTCAAATGGGACAGGGGCACTGAAGCTTTCTTT
many	TRBV20-1	TRBJ1-1	-	CSAPFQGNTEAFF	TGCAGTGCTCCCTTTCAGGGGAACACTGAAGCTTTCTTT
-	TRBV11-2	TRBJ2-5	-	CASSSSLGRTQETQYF	TGTGCCAGCAGCTCATCCCTTGGACGGACCCAAGAGACCCAGTACTTC
many	TRBV20-1	TRBJ2-7	-	CSARKDSEQYF	TGCAGTGCTAGAAAGGACAGCGAGCAGTACTTC
many	TRBV6-1	TRBJ1-1	-	CASSVLPGQEAFF	TGTGCCAGCAGTGTGCTCCCGGGACAAGAAGCTTTCTTT
many	TRBV6-1	TRBJ2-5	-	CASSTGHPTQTQYF	TGTGCCAGCAGTACAGGACACCCGACCCAGACCCAGTACTTC
many	TRBV4-2	TRBJ2-7	TRBD1	CASSQERTGAYEQYF	TGTGCCAGCAGCCAAGAGCGGACAGGGGCCTACGAGCAGTACTTC
many	TRBV19	TRBJ1-1	-	CASTTGGRPNTEAFF	TGTGCCAGTACCACCGGGGGACGGCCGAACACTGAAGCTTTCTTT
-	TRBV6-1	TRBJ2-7	-	CASNLHTTYEQYF	TGTGCCAGTAATTTACACACAACCTACGAGCAGTACTTC
many	TRBV6-1	TRBJ2-7	TRBD2	CASSEWTSYEQYF	TGTGCCAGCAGTGAATGGACTAGCTACGAGCAGTACTTC
many	TRBV12-3/TRBV12-4	TRBJ1-1	-	CASSLASNRVTEAFF	TGTGCCAGCAGTTTAGCGTCTAACAGGGTGACTGAAGCTTTCTTT
many	TRBV7-9	TRBJ2-5	-	CASSFYGTEETQYF	TGTGCCAGCAGCTTTTACGGGACTGAAGAGACCCAGTACTTC
many	TRBV20-1	TRBJ1-5	-	CSAQQGTGSDNQPQHF	TGCAGTGCTCAGCAAGGCACGGGATCAGATAATCAGCCCCAGCATTTT
many	TRBV20-1	TRBJ2-7	-	CSAGRQLSEQYF	TGCAGTGCTGGGCGGCAGTTATCCGAGCAGTACTTC
many	TRBV2	TRBJ1-5	TRBD1	CASSEGGGGAYQPQHF	TGTGCCAGCAGTGAGGGGGGAGGGGGCGCGTATCAGCCCCAGCATTTT
-	TRBV29-1	TRBJ2-7	TRBD1	CSVAIRGFYEQYF	TGCAGCGTAGCTATCAGGGGGTTCTACGAGCAGTACTTC
many	TRBV27	TRBJ2-7	-	CASSPSASQYEQYF	TGTGCCAGCAGTCCTAGCGCCAGTCAATACGAGCAGTACTTC
many	TRBV24-1	TRBJ1-6	-	CATSRAGNSPLHF	TGTGCCACCAGTCGTGCCGGTAATTCACCCCTCCACTTT
many	TRBV6-5	TRBJ1-2	-	CASRRFQGRNYGYTF	TGTGCCAGCCGAAGGTTTCAGGGGCGCAACTATGGCTACACCTTC
many	TRBV6-1	TRBJ1-5	-	CASSAAGMNSNQPQHF	TGTGCCAGCAGCGCAGCAGGGATGAATAGCAATCAGCCCCAGCATTTT
many	TRBV30	TRBJ2-6	TRBD2	CALGGGSGANVLTF	TGTGCCCTCGGGGGAGGGTCTGGGGCCAACGTCCTGACTTTC
many	TRBV4-1	TRBJ1-2	-	CASSQIPSSSWGEYGYTF	TGCGCCAGCAGCCAAATCCCAAGTTCTTCGTGGGGGGAGTATGGCTACACCTTC
many	TRBV6-2/TRBV6-3	TRBJ2-7	TRBD2	CASVSELAGVVRYYEQYF	TGTGCCAGCGTCTCTGAACTAGCGGGAGTGGTACGGTACTACGAGCAGTACTTC
-	TRBV15	TRBJ2-5	-	CATSRAGLETQYF	TGTGCCACCAGCAGAGCAGGGTTGGAGACCCAGTACTTC
many	TRBV6-1	TRBJ2-7	-	CASSEWGGQEDYEQYF	TGTGCCAGCAGTGAATGGGGGGGACAGGAAGACTACGAGCAGTACTTC
many	TRBV6-5	TRBJ1-3	TRBD1	CASRMDRAPGNTIYF	TGTGCCAGCAGAATGGACAGGGCTCCTGGAAACACCATATATTTT